The 18 T cell receptor beta chains below come from one sample, sequenced in a study of control samples from healthy donors and cancer patients. Profiled with immunoSEQ multiplex PCR; TCRdb holds only in-frame clones, not every one. Altogether fewer than 90,000 clones are present, over 75% being singletons, with the ten largest covering under 30%. The sequencing sample was made of blood. The origin of the receptors is a man aged 45-60 years in good health.

This sequence joins TRBV4-3 and TRBJ1-1; 10 bases map to TRBD1. J lost 0 bases, V lost 1 base, and 5 bases had no gene match. Germline CDR1 reads LGHNA; CDR2 reads YSLEER. This CDR3 region has 17 residues. DNA of the CDR3: TGCGCCAGCAGCCAAGCGGGGACAGGGGTCATGAACACTGAAGCTTTCTTT. It is translated as CASSQAGTGVMNTEAFF.

The table lists this clone with a count of one. One end of the junction does not line up with germline, which may come from a read error. V is TRBV6-1 and J is TRBJ2-1; D is uncertain. In germline, CDR1 is MNHNS, CDR2 SASEGT. The CDR3 runs to 14 residues. CDR3 sequence (DNA): TGTGCCAGCAGAGAAGGGTGGGCCTACAATGAGCAGTTCTTC. It is translated as CASREGWAYNEQFF.

This clone came up once. Relative to the germline gene, one junction end is altered; a read error may explain this. The V and J genes are TRBV12-3 or TRBV12-4 and TRBJ1-2, with D unclear. The CDR3 extends over 12 amino acids. The CDR3 DNA is TGTGCCAGCAGTTTAGCGAAGACACTCCATTTCTTC. Its translation: CASSLAKTLHFF.

The genes are TRBV4-3 and TRBJ2-7; D is perhaps TRBD1 or TRBD2 (6 bases each). Trimming removed 1 base at V and 1 base at J, with 11 bases between. This CDR3 comprises 15 residues. Germline V gene data show CDR1 as LGHNA and CDR2 as YSLEER. CDR3 sequence reads: CASSQVWGASYEQYF. CDR3 nucleotide sequence: TGCGCCAGCAGCCAAGTGTGGGGGGCATCCTACGAGCAGTACTTC.

V and J are TRBV7-9 and TRBJ2-3; 11 bases are a match to TRBD2. Per the germline V gene, CDR1 is SEHNR and CDR2 is FQNEAQ (reference sequence). The length of the CDR3 is 17 residues. J lost 5 bases, V lost 1 base, and 8 bases had no gene match. CDR3 region: CASSLERGLAVGDTQYF. CDR3 in DNA: TGTGCCAGCAGCTTAGAAAGGGGACTAGCGGTGGGAGATACGCAGTATTTT.

V and J are TRBV21-1 and TRBJ2-5; the DNA was not compared with TRBD1, the D call given in the table. TRBV21-1 is termed a pseudogene. This CDR3 contains 14 residues. The CDR3 DNA follows: TGTGCCAGCAACCTAAAGGGGTTCCAAGAGACCCAGTACTTC. Translating it yields CASNLKGFQETQYF.

V gene TRBV11-1 combines with J gene TRBJ1-2; 8 positions match TRBD1. The CDR3 runs 13 residues. The germline V gene has CDR1 SGHAT and CDR2 FQDESV (reference sequence). The ends lost 6 bases at V and 7 bases at J; junction bases unmatched: 7. This CDR3 is CASRSQGAGGYTF. CDR3 nucleotide sequence: TGTGCCAGCAGGAGTCAGGGGGCCGGTGGCTACACCTTC.

CDR3 coding DNA: TGTGCCAGCAGCTCAGGGTATTCACCCCTCCACTTT. It codes for CASSSGYSPLHF. The rearrangement uses TRBV27 and TRBJ1-6; tentatively, D is TRBD1 (5 bases). The CDR3 covers 12 residues. V was pared by 6 bases and J by 8 bases, with 8 bases between. Germline CDR1 reads MNHEY; CDR2 reads SMNVEV (reference sequence).

The count of this clone is one. The chain employs TRBV2 and TRBJ1-3; the match to TRBD1 covers 10 bases. This CDR3 has 18 residues. J gave up 4 bases and V 7 bases, and 16 bases lay outside the gene matches. CDR1 is SNHLY and CDR2 is FYNNEI in the germline V gene. The CDR3 loop reads CASMGKDRGSGIGNTIYF. CDR3 sequence (DNA): TGTGCCAGCATGGGCAAGGACAGGGGGAGCGGGATCGGAAACACCATATATTTT.

V is TRBV6-1 and J is TRBJ2-1; no clear D gene. The ends were cut back, 1 base at V and 12 bases at J, with 13 bases in the middle. CDR1 MNHNS and CDR2 SASEGT come from the germline V gene. The CDR3 is 13 amino acids. DNA of the CDR3: TGTGCCAGCAGTGAAGAAGGGATAACGCCGCAGTTCTTC. Protein sequence: CASSEEGITPQFF.

The genes are TRBV6-5 and TRBJ2-7, with a weak D call TRBD2 (5 bases). From germline, CDR1 is MNHEY and CDR2 SVGAGI. This CDR3 is 13 amino acids long. Trimming took off 4 bases at V and 2 bases at J, with 9 bases between the two ends. The CDR3 region has the DNA TGTGCCAGCAGTTCTAGCAGGACCTACGAGCAGTACTTC. Encoded protein: CASSSSRTYEQYF.

A single count supports this clone. The gene calls are TRBV7-9 and TRBJ1-1; a possible D gene is TRBD1 (6 bases). This CDR3 contains 16 residues. Between the trimmed V and J ends, which lost 5 bases and 7 bases, there was a span of 23 bases. Germline V lookup: CDR1 SEHNR, CDR2 FQNEAQ (reference sequence). The CDR3 DNA follows: TGTGCCAGCAGCAAGCGGGGGGGCCCCCATGGGGATGAAGCTTTCTTT. Translation gives CASSKRGGPHGDEAFF.

The gene calls are TRBV11-2 and TRBJ1-3; D is unclear. The germline V gene encodes CDR1 SGHAT and CDR2 FQNNGV. The V end was cut by 1 base, the J end by 2 bases, with 15 bases between. CDR3 length: 17 amino acids. Written as DNA, the CDR3 is TGTGCCAGCAGCTTAGGTGCCAGCCAGAAACCTGGAAACACCATATATTTT. Protein sequence: CASSLGASQKPGNTIYF.

V is TRBV9 and J is TRBJ2-3; D is unresolved. Germline CDR1 and CDR2: SGDLS and YYNGEE. The V end was cut by 0 bases, the J end by 6 bases, with 11 bases between. The CDR3 totals 14 residues. The CDR3 sequence is CASSVAGGADTQYF. DNA for the CDR3: TGTGCCAGCAGCGTAGCGGGCGGAGCGGATACGCAGTATTTT.

This clone was recorded only once. The chain has TRBV28 and TRBJ1-6; unclear D gene. The CDR3 contains 15 residues. Germline CDR1 and CDR2: MDHEN and SYDVKM. The germline V and J ends were trimmed by 3 bases and 0 bases, with 6 bases remaining between them. CDR3 amino acids: CASSFGSSYNSPLHF. The CDR3 nucleotides are TGTGCCAGCAGTTTCGGGAGCTCCTATAATTCACCCCTCCACTTT.

The chain couples TRBV6-2 or TRBV6-3 to TRBJ2-2; D remains ambiguous. Germline V lookup: CDR1 MNHEY, CDR2 SVGEGT. This CDR3 region has 15 residues. V was pared by 2 bases and J by 2 bases, with 9 bases between. In DNA form, the CDR3 reads TGTGCCAGCAGTTACGTATGGCACAACACCGGGGAGCTGTTTTTT. Protein: CASSYVWHNTGELFF.

The chain uses TRBV28 and TRBJ2-1; D is unresolved. Germline V gives CDR1 MDHEN, CDR2 SYDVKM. This CDR3 has 13 amino acids. V lost 8 bases and J lost 6, with 14 bases in between. The CDR3 DNA is TGTGCCAGCTCCCCGAGTCAGATCAATGAGCAGTTCTTC. It specifies CASSPSQINEQFF.

This chain connects TRBV12-3 or TRBV12-4 to TRBJ1-4; D ambiguous. Trimming removed 6 bases at V and 7 bases at J, with 12 bases between. This CDR3 is built from 13 residues. The CDR3, as DNA: TGTGCCAGCAGGGGTCCCCCTGGTGAAAAACTGTTTTTT. As protein: CASRGPPGEKLFF.